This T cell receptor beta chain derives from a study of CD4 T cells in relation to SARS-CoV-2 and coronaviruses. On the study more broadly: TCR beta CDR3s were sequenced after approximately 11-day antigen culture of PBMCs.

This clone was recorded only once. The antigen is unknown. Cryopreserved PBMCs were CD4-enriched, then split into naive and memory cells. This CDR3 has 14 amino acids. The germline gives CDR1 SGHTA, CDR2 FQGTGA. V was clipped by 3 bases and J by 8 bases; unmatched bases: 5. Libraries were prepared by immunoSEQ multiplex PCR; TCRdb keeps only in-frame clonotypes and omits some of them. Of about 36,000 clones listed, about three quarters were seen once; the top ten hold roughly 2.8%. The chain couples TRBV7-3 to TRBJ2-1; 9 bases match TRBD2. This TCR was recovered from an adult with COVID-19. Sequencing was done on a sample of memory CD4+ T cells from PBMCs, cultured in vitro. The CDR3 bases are TGTGCCAGCAGCTTTGCGGGAGGGGGTTATGAGCAGTTCTTC. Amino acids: CASSFAGGGYEQFF.